The sequence of this T cell receptor (beta chain) was determined in a study of blood T cell repertoires in COVID-19. About the study: The cDNA or gDNA used as material had been derived from T cells, B-cell-depleted T cells, or PBMCs.

Per the study methods: Cell counts per sample came from amplifying reference gene primers. Sequencing used immunoSEQ multiplex PCR; TCRdb keeps in-frame clones, though not all of them. V and J calls and clone size are copied from that table; D and trimming were computed from the DNA. Here the sample spans about 20,000 clones, around 86% being singletons. Germline loops: CDR1 SGHVS, CDR2 FNYEAQ. The ends lost 1 base at V and 4 bases at J; junction bases unmatched: 10. The CDR3 is 17 residues long. The chain combines TRBV7-6 with TRBJ1-3; TRBD1 aligns across 7 bases. Source material: peripheral blood. The source of this sequence is a middle-aged man with active COVID-19. CDR3 region: CASSLGVMRGRGNTIYF. CDR3 in DNA: TGTGCCAGCAGCTTAGGGGTGATGAGGGGGCGAGGAAACACCATATATTTT.